Listed below are T cell receptor beta chains from one sample, sequenced in a study of shared clonotypes between healthy human individuals. TCRdb's table, derived via immunoSEQ multiplex PCR, lists solely in-frame clones and lacks some. The repertoire consists of roughly 1,100,000 clones, with about 75% occurring once and the leading ten covering 1.5%. The sequencing sample was made of memory CD4+ T cells sorted from blood. These receptors were collected from a man aged 18 to 30 in good health. The CDR3 runs from the conserved cysteine through the conserved F or W. A D gene is named only where the DNA matches it firmly. Some rows mark clone size as missing; the rest say once, few, many or name a class of expanded clone.

clone_size: NA
v_call: TRBV4-1
d_call: NA
j_call: TRBJ1-2
cdr3_nt: TGCGCCAGCAGCCTTTATGGGACATCTAACTATGGCTACACCTTC
cdr3_aa: CASSLYGTSNYGYTF

clone_size: NA
v_call: TRBV18
d_call: NA
j_call: TRBJ2-1
cdr3_nt: TGTGCCAGCTCACCACCGACTGGCCAGGGCAACAATGAGCAGTTCTTC
cdr3_aa: CASSPPTGQGNNEQFF

clone_size: NA
v_call: TRBV7-3
d_call: TRBD1
j_call: TRBJ2-1
cdr3_nt: TGTGCCAGCAGCTTAAGCAGACAGGGGTCCCCCTACAATGAGCAGTTCTTC
cdr3_aa: CASSLSRQGSPYNEQFF

clone_size: few
v_call: TRBV14
d_call: NA
j_call: TRBJ2-1
cdr3_nt: TGTGCCAGCAGCGAAGCCTATAGGGGGAATGAGCAGTTCTTC
cdr3_aa: CASSEAYRGNEQFF

clone_size: once
v_call: TRBV6-5
d_call: TRBD1
j_call: TRBJ1-2
cdr3_nt: TGTGCCAGCAGTTGGGGACAGGGATCAGCTAACTATGGCTACACCTTC
cdr3_aa: CASSWGQGSANYGYTF

clone_size: NA
v_call: TRBV7-9
d_call: NA
j_call: TRBJ2-5
cdr3_nt: TGTGCCAGCAGCCCCCGATTGGGGTTACAAGAGACCCAGTACTTC
cdr3_aa: CASSPRLGLQETQYF

clone_size: NA
v_call: TRBV7-2
d_call: TRBD1
j_call: TRBJ2-7
cdr3_nt: TGTGCCAGCAGCTTAGTATCTTTTTGGACAGGGGAATCTGTCTACGAGCAGTACTTC
cdr3_aa: CASSLVSFWTGESVYEQYF

clone_size: NA
v_call: TRBV7-9
d_call: NA
j_call: TRBJ1-2
cdr3_nt: TGTGCCAGCAGCTTAAGCGCCTCTGGAGATGGCTACACCTTC
cdr3_aa: CASSLSASGDGYTF

clone_size: NA
v_call: TRBV18
d_call: NA
j_call: TRBJ2-7
cdr3_nt: TGTGCCAGCTCACCGAACTTTGGACAGTCGGACGAGCAGTACTTC
cdr3_aa: CASSPNFGQSDEQYF

clone_size: NA
v_call: TRBV19
d_call: NA
j_call: TRBJ1-2
cdr3_nt: TGTGCCAGTAGTATACAGGCAGGGCCTAACTATGGCTACACCTTC
cdr3_aa: CASSIQAGPNYGYTF

clone_size: many
v_call: TRBV2
d_call: NA
j_call: TRBJ2-1
cdr3_nt: TGTGCCAGCAGTGTATCAGACAATGAGCAGTTCTTC
cdr3_aa: CASSVSDNEQFF

clone_size: few
v_call: TRBV5-4
d_call: NA
j_call: TRBJ1-6
cdr3_nt: TGTGCCAGCAGCTTGGTTCAGGGAGGGAATTCACCCCTCCACTTT
cdr3_aa: CASSLVQGGNSPLHF

clone_size: NA
v_call: TRBV25-1
d_call: TRBD1
j_call: TRBJ1-2
cdr3_nt: TGTGCCAGCAGTGACCCTAAGGGACAGGGAAAAACGGGCTACACCTTC
cdr3_aa: CASSDPKGQGKTGYTF

clone_size: NA
v_call: TRBV15
d_call: NA
j_call: TRBJ2-4
cdr3_nt: TGTGCCACCAGCAGAGAGGGCACTTCGGGCAAAAACATTCAGTACTTC
cdr3_aa: CATSREGTSGKNIQYF

clone_size: NA
v_call: TRBV5-1
d_call: NA
j_call: TRBJ1-4
cdr3_nt: TGCGCCAGCAGCTCCCTCGACTTTAATGAAAAACTGTTTTTT
cdr3_aa: CASSSLDFNEKLFF

clone_size: NA
v_call: TRBV11-2
d_call: NA
j_call: TRBJ2-1
cdr3_nt: TGTGCCAGCAGCTTAGGGGGGTGGTCCTACAATGAGCAGTTCTTC
cdr3_aa: CASSLGGWSYNEQFF

clone_size: NA
v_call: TRBV18
d_call: TRBD1
j_call: TRBJ2-4
cdr3_nt: TGTGCCAGCTCACCCCTTGGACAGGGGGCAGCCATTCAGTACTTC
cdr3_aa: CASSPLGQGAAIQYF

clone_size: NA
v_call: TRBV6-1
d_call: NA
j_call: TRBJ2-7
cdr3_nt: TGTGCCAGCAGTGAAGCGTTCAGGAGCGAGCAGTACTTC
cdr3_aa: CASSEAFRSEQYF

clone_size: NA
v_call: TRBV7-9
d_call: TRBD2
j_call: TRBJ2-4
cdr3_nt: TGTGCCAGCAGCTTTAGCGGGAGTGCCAAAAACATTCAGTACTTC
cdr3_aa: CASSFSGSAKNIQYF

clone_size: few
v_call: TRBV28
d_call: TRBD1
j_call: TRBJ1-5
cdr3_nt: TGTGCCAGCAGTTGGAGACAGGGCGCGGCGCCCCAGCATTTT
cdr3_aa: CASSWRQGAAPQHF

clone_size: NA
v_call: TRBV6-1
d_call: TRBD2
j_call: TRBJ2-7
cdr3_nt: TGTGCCAGCAGACTGACTAGCGGCAACTCCTACGAGCAGTACTTC
cdr3_aa: CASRLTSGNSYEQYF

clone_size: NA
v_call: TRBV18
d_call: NA
j_call: TRBJ1-1
cdr3_nt: TGTGCCAGCTCACCCGACACAGATAACACTGAAGCTTTCTTT
cdr3_aa: CASSPDTDNTEAFF

clone_size: NA
v_call: TRBV5-4
d_call: NA
j_call: TRBJ1-3
cdr3_nt: TGTGCCAGCAGCTCCGGCAGGGCTGGAAACACCATATATTTT
cdr3_aa: CASSSGRAGNTIYF

clone_size: few
v_call: TRBV18
d_call: TRBD2
j_call: TRBJ2-7
cdr3_nt: TGTGCCAGCTCACCAGTCCTAGCGGGGATTTTAAACTACGAGCAGTACTTC
cdr3_aa: CASSPVLAGILNYEQYF

clone_size: NA
v_call: TRBV18
d_call: TRBD1
j_call: TRBJ2-7
cdr3_nt: TGTGCCAGCTCACCAGAACTTCAGGGGGTGTACGCTGGGGAGCAGTACTTC
cdr3_aa: CASSPELQGVYAGEQYF